This T cell receptor beta chain was identified in a study of CD8 T cells in ankylosing spondylitis. Regarding the study as a whole: Apparently characteristic of ankylosing spondylitis blood was a TCR beta motif (under ten highly homologous variants).

This clonotype was observed a handful of times. The target antigen is unknown. TCRdb reprocessed the 5' RACE reads with MiXCR, giving one entry per CDR3 protein. The data contain fewer than 750,000 distinct CDR3 sequences, around 17% of them seen just once; the ten biggest clones take up 15% to 20%. In germline, CDR1 is SQVTM, CDR2 ANQGSEA. This CDR3 is built from 17 residues. Trimming removed 1 base at V and 0 bases at J, with 15 bases between. This receptor was identified in a male donor with ankylosing spondylitis. The chain links TRBV29-1 to TRBJ2-2; D is possibly TRBD1 or TRBD2 (6 bases each). Sequencing input: blood, either unsorted or a sorted T cell fraction (not recorded which). The CDR3 nucleotides are TGCAGCGTTGAAGGGCCTATCGGGGGCTCGAACACCGGGGAGCTGTTTTTT. Its translation is CSVEGPIGGSNTGELFF.